This is a list of T cell receptor beta chains from one sample in a study of identifying expanded T cells in peripheral blood. Only in-frame clones appear in the TCRdb table, and some are missing; sequencing was by immunoSEQ multiplex PCR. Of 45,000 to 60,000 clones listed, approximately 83% are singletons. Sequencing input: blood. These receptors were collected from a person between 18 and 75 years old in good health. The CDR3 runs from the conserved cysteine through the conserved F or W. The D gene is left open where the match is weak.

j_call,d_call,v_call,cdr3_length,cdr3_nt,cdr3_aa
TRBJ1-1,NA,TRBV4-3,13,TGCGCCAGCAGCCAAGATGGGGTAACTGAAGCTTTCTTT,CASSQDGVTEAFF
TRBJ2-7,NA,TRBV5-1,14,TGCGCCAGCAGCTGGGGTGGTAGCGGCTACGAGCAGTACTTC,CASSWGGSGYEQYF
TRBJ1-5,TRBD1,TRBV2,16,TGTGCCAGCAGTGCTAAAGGACAGGGCCTTAATCAGCCCCAGCATTTT,CASSAKGQGLNQPQHF
TRBJ2-1,NA,TRBV6-5,13,TGTGCCAGCAGCCGAAATAGGGGGGATGAGCAGTTCTTC,CASSRNRGDEQFF
TRBJ2-7,TRBD1,TRBV10-2,14,TGCGCCAGCCATGGAATGGGACAGGGGTACGAGCAGTACTTC,CASHGMGQGYEQYF
TRBJ2-1,TRBD2,TRBV5-4,15,TGTGCCAGCAGCTTGGGACTAGCCTCCTACAATGAGCAGTTCTTC,CASSLGLASYNEQFF
TRBJ1-3,NA,TRBV11-2,14,TGTGCCAGCAGCTTTACCGGGGCCGCAAACACCATATATTTT,CASSFTGAANTIYF
TRBJ1-2,NA,TRBV27,14,TGTGCCAGCAGTTTGCGCGGGGCTAATAATGGCTACACCTTC,CASSLRGANNGYTF
TRBJ1-3,NA,TRBV6-1,14,TGTGCCAGCAGTGAAGTCCGGGGCGGTAACACCATATATTTT,CASSEVRGGNTIYF
TRBJ1-2,TRBD1,TRBV5-1,13,TGCGCCAGCAGCTTAGACAGGGCACCTGGCTACACCTTC,CASSLDRAPGYTF
TRBJ1-3,TRBD1,TRBV10-2,14,TGCGCCAGCAGTCCGACAGGGGCAGGAAACACCATATATTTT,CASSPTGAGNTIYF
TRBJ2-5,TRBD2,TRBV2,15,TGTGCCAGCAGTGAAATGCGCGGGAGTTTGAAGACCCAGTACTTC,CASSEMRGSLKTQYF
TRBJ2-4,NA,TRBV5-4,14,TGTGCCAGCAGCCCTGGGGGGCGGGAGAAGATTCAGTACTTC,CASSPGGREKIQYF
TRBJ2-3,TRBD2,TRBV7-9,15,TGTGCCAGCAGCGCGCGGGGGGCTTCGACAGATACGCAGTATTTT,CASSARGASTDTQYF